This entry features one TCR beta chain sequence. Clones were read by immunoSEQ multiplex PCR, and TCRdb kept only the in-frame ones, dropping some. The sample carries some 48,000 clones, 80% to 90% recorded once. The sample comes from a study of T cell changes during pregnancy in multiple sclerosis. Germline V gene data show CDR1 as MNHNY and CDR2 as SVGAGI (reference sequence). Losses at the gene ends were 4 bases for V and 7 bases for J; bases not matched to a gene: 5. CDR3 length: 15 residues. V and J are TRBV6-6 and TRBJ2-4; 12 bases are shared with TRBD1. Sequencing used CD8+ T cells from peripheral blood mononuclear cells, obtained in the second trimester of pregnancy. The TCR originated in a female donor with multiple sclerosis, enrolled in a pregnancy study. Here the CDR3 DNA reads TGTGCCAGCAGTTCCCGGGACAGGGGGCAGAACATTCAGTACTTC. Translating gives CASSSRDRGQNIQYF.